This record covers a single T cell receptor (beta chain). Its antigen is still unknown. This specimen comes from a study of CD8+ T cells in alopecia areata. Notes on the study in general: When scalp samples are sequenced, resident alphabeta T cells of normal skin are also captured. Lesional scalp, notably in alopecia totalis/universalis, had clonality above that of normal scalp. Mice showed clearer TCR sharing than patients did, a gap that was possibly HLA-related.

Trimming removed 5 bases from V and 3 bases from J, with 14 bases in between. The germline CDR1 and CDR2 sequences are SGHVS and FQNEAQ. This CDR3 is 14 amino acids long. Following RNA extraction, reverse transcription yielded cDNA that acted as the sequencing template. The data were produced by immunoSEQ multiplex PCR, yet TCRdb's version contains in-frame clones alone and is incomplete. There are about 110,000 clones in the sample; around 55% occur only once, and 20% to 25% lies in the top ten. The sorting of PBMCs gave CD4+ and CD8+ T cells. Input material: CD8+ T cells sorted from blood. The chain uses TRBV7-8 and TRBJ2-7; D possibly matches TRBD1 or TRBD2 (5 bases each). The sequence derives from a human donor in good health. CDR3 region: CASSPPWGNYEQYF. CDR3 nucleotide sequence: TGTGCCAGCAGCCCCCCCTGGGGGAACTACGAGCAGTACTTC.